What follows is one T cell receptor (beta chain) and its context. Its antigen is unidentified. These data come from a study of T cell repertoires in cytomegalovirus infection. V lost 6 bases to trimming and J lost 1 base; unmatched junction nucleotides: 4. This CDR3 contains 16 residues. The V gene's germline CDR1 is MNHEY and CDR2 SVGEGT. TCRdb recomputed calls from the reads with MiXCR, one row per CDR3 protein. This table has a few hundred thousand distinct CDR3 sequences, about 26% appearing once. General study points: Dominating the ex vivo response were TCR beta clonotypes that were CMV-specific and HLA-C-restricted.

Sequencing was carried out using PBMCs. The sequence came from a human donor in good health (CMV status not recorded). Some clones in this sample may be carry-over from other donors' samples. This sequence joins TRBV6-2 or TRBV6-3 and TRBJ2-1; 12 nucleotides agree with TRBD2. DNA for the CDR3: TGTGCCAGCAGCCCTAGCGGGAGGGCATCCTACAATGAGCAGTTCTTC. It translates to CASSPSGRASYNEQFF.